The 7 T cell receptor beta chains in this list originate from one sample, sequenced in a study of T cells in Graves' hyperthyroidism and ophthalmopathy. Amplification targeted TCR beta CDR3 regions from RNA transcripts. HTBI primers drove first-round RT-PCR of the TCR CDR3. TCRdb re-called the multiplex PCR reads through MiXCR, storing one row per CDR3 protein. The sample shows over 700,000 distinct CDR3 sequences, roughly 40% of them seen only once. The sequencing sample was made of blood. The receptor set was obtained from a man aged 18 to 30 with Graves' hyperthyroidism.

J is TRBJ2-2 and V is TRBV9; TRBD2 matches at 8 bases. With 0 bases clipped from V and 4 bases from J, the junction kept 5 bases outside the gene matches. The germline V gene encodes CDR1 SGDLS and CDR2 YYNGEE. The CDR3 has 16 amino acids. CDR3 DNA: TGTGCCAGCAGCGTAGAAGCGGGAGTGGGCACCGGGGAGCTGTTTTTT. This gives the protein CASSVEAGVGTGELFF.

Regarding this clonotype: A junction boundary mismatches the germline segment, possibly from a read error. CDR3 DNA sequence: TGTGCCAGCGCGGCTGAGCTAGAGACTGAAGCTTTCTTT. This sequence encodes CASAAELETEAFF. The rearrangement links TRBV10-2 to TRBJ1-1; D ambiguous. CDR1 is WSHSY and CDR2 is SAAADI in the germline V gene. This CDR3 has 13 amino acids.

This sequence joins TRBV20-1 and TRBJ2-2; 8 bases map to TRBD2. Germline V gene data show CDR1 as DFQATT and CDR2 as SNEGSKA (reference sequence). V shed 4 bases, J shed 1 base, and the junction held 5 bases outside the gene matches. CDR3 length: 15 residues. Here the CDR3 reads CSATGTRRNTGELFF. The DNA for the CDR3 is TGCAGTGCTACCGGGACTAGGAGGAACACCGGGGAGCTGTTTTTT.

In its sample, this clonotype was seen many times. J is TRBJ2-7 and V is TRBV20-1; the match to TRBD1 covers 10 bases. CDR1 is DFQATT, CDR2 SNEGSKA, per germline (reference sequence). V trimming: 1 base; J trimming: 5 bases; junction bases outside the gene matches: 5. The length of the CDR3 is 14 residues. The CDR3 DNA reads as TGCAGTGCTAGAGCATGGGACAGGGGTAACGAGCAGTACTTC. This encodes CSARAWDRGNEQYF.

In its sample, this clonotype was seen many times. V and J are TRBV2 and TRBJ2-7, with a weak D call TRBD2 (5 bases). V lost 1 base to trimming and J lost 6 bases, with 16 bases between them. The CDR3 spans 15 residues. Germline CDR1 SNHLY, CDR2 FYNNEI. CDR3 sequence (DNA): TGTGCCAGCAGTGAAGTCCGGGGTCGGAATGGCGAGCAGTACTTC. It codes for CASSEVRGRNGEQYF.

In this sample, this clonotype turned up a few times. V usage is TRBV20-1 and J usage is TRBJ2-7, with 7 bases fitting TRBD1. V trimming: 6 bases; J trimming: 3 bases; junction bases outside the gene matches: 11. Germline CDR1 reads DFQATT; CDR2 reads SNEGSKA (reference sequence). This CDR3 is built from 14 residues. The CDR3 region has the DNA TGCAGTGCGCGTGACAGGGTTGAACTCTACGAGCAGTACTTC. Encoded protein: CSARDRVELYEQYF.

In DNA form, the CDR3 reads TGCAGTGCTTCACCCAGGGAATCCACTGAAGCTTTCTTT. Translating gives CSASPRESTEAFF. This sequence joins TRBV20-1 and TRBJ1-1; TRBD1 is a possible D gene (5 bases). The CDR3 loop spans 13 amino acids. Germline V CDR1 and CDR2: DFQATT, SNEGSKA (reference sequence). Trimming pared 5 bases from V and 4 bases from J, leaving 14 bases between.